The rows below give T cell receptor beta chains drawn from one sample of a study of blood T cell repertoires in COVID-19. Method: immunoSEQ multiplex PCR; TCRdb's copy keeps in-frame clones and lacks some. The data hold tens of thousands of clones, with approximately 90% observed a single time. The sample taken for sequencing was PBMCs or T cells enriched from blood (not recorded which). The receptors originated from a woman in her thirties or forties who had recovered from COVID-19. Each CDR3 is given with its conserved first and last residue. Each record gives: D gene, CDR3 length, clone size, J gene, V gene, CDR3 DNA, CDR3 protein. The D gene is left open where the match is weak. Size values are once, few and many counts, or a class for expanded clones, and some rows have none.

d_gene: NA; len: 12; abundance: NA; j_gene: TRBJ1-2; v_gene: TRBV27; CDR3nt: TGTGCCAGCAGCTCCGGACTGTGGGGCTACACCTTC; CDR3aa: CASSSGLWGYTF
d_gene: NA; len: 15; abundance: once; j_gene: TRBJ1-1; v_gene: TRBV19; CDR3nt: TGTGCCAGTAGTATAGGTCAGGTTGGGTACACTGAAGCTTTCTTT; CDR3aa: CASSIGQVGYTEAFF
d_gene: NA; len: 13; abundance: NA; j_gene: TRBJ1-6; v_gene: TRBV27; CDR3nt: TGTGCCAGCAGTTTATCGAGGGCTTCACCCCTCCACTTT; CDR3aa: CASSLSRASPLHF
d_gene: TRBD2; len: 15; abundance: NA; j_gene: TRBJ2-7; v_gene: TRBV6-1; CDR3nt: TGTGCCAGCAGTGAAGACGGGACTAGCTCCTACGAGCAGTACTTC; CDR3aa: CASSEDGTSSYEQYF
d_gene: NA; len: 15; abundance: NA; j_gene: TRBJ2-3; v_gene: TRBV11-2; CDR3nt: TGTGCCAGCAGCTTTAATCCCCAGGTAGCAGATACGCAGTATTTT; CDR3aa: CASSFNPQVADTQYF
d_gene: TRBD2; len: 14; abundance: NA; j_gene: TRBJ2-5; v_gene: TRBV7-9; CDR3nt: TGTGCCAGCAGCCAATATAGCGGGTCGGAGACCCAGTACTTC; CDR3aa: CASSQYSGSETQYF
d_gene: NA; len: 12; abundance: NA; j_gene: TRBJ1-1; v_gene: TRBV18; CDR3nt: TGTGCCAGCTCACCACAGCAGGGTGAAGCTTTCTTT; CDR3aa: CASSPQQGEAFF
d_gene: TRBD1; len: 13; abundance: NA; j_gene: TRBJ1-1; v_gene: TRBV19; CDR3nt: TGTGCCAGCAAAACAGGGGGCGTGACTGAAGCTTTCTTT; CDR3aa: CASKTGGVTEAFF
d_gene: NA; len: 15; abundance: NA; j_gene: TRBJ2-7; v_gene: TRBV5-1; CDR3nt: TGCGCCAGCAGCTTGCAGTCGGGGATTCCCTACGAGCAGTACTTC; CDR3aa: CASSLQSGIPYEQYF
d_gene: TRBD2; len: 16; abundance: NA; j_gene: TRBJ2-3; v_gene: TRBV19; CDR3nt: TGTGCCAGTAGTATAACTAGCGGGGGGACCACAGATACGCAGTATTTT; CDR3aa: CASSITSGGTTDTQYF
d_gene: TRBD2; len: 15; abundance: NA; j_gene: TRBJ2-5; v_gene: TRBV24-1; CDR3nt: TGTGCCACCAGTGATTTTGCTAGCGGGCGAGAGACCCAGTACTTC; CDR3aa: CATSDFASGRETQYF
d_gene: TRBD1; len: 14; abundance: NA; j_gene: TRBJ2-7; v_gene: TRBV15; CDR3nt: TGTGCCACCAGCCGGACAGGGAAATTCTACGAGCAGTACTTC; CDR3aa: CATSRTGKFYEQYF
d_gene: NA; len: 16; abundance: NA; j_gene: TRBJ2-5; v_gene: TRBV9; CDR3nt: TGTGCCAGCAGCCCACTAGGGGAGGCCCCACAAGAGACCCAGTACTTC; CDR3aa: CASSPLGEAPQETQYF
d_gene: NA; len: 14; abundance: NA; j_gene: TRBJ1-5; v_gene: TRBV6-5; CDR3nt: TGTGCCAGCAAAACAGGCGTCTCCAATCAGCCCCAGCATTTT; CDR3aa: CASKTGVSNQPQHF
d_gene: NA; len: 15; abundance: NA; j_gene: TRBJ2-3; v_gene: TRBV4-1; CDR3nt: TGCGCCAGCAGCCCGCGGGCCGACAGCACAGATACGCAGTATTTT; CDR3aa: CASSPRADSTDTQYF
d_gene: NA; len: 16; abundance: NA; j_gene: TRBJ1-1; v_gene: TRBV6-5; CDR3nt: TGTGCCAGCAGTTACTCGTCGGGGGACTCGAACACTGAAGCTTTCTTT; CDR3aa: CASSYSSGDSNTEAFF
d_gene: TRBD1; len: 16; abundance: NA; j_gene: TRBJ2-3; v_gene: TRBV20-1; CDR3nt: TGCAGTGCTAGTGATAGGACAGGGGGAACCCCAGATACGCAGTATTTT; CDR3aa: CSASDRTGGTPDTQYF
d_gene: NA; len: 15; abundance: NA; j_gene: TRBJ2-3; v_gene: TRBV5-4; CDR3nt: TGTGCCAGCAGCTTAGAAGGAGTCCTCGCAGATACGCAGTATTTT; CDR3aa: CASSLEGVLADTQYF
d_gene: TRBD1; len: 16; abundance: NA; j_gene: TRBJ2-5; v_gene: TRBV27; CDR3nt: TGTGCCAGCAGTTCCGACTCAATTCTGACAGGGTCTGACCAGTACTTC; CDR3aa: CASSSDSILTGSDQYF
d_gene: TRBD2; len: 18; abundance: NA; j_gene: TRBJ2-3; v_gene: TRBV2; CDR3nt: TGTGCCAGCAGGAAGGGACTAGCGGGGGCTGGCGGCACAGATACGCAGTATTTT; CDR3aa: CASRKGLAGAGGTDTQYF
d_gene: NA; len: 14; abundance: NA; j_gene: TRBJ2-2; v_gene: TRBV11-2; CDR3nt: TGTGCCAGCAGCTATGCAGGGAAAACCGGGGAGCTGTTTTTT; CDR3aa: CASSYAGKTGELFF
d_gene: TRBD1; len: 15; abundance: NA; j_gene: TRBJ1-2; v_gene: TRBV10-3; CDR3nt: TGTGCCATCAGTGAGGGTACGGGACAGTTCTATGGCTACACCTTC; CDR3aa: CAISEGTGQFYGYTF
d_gene: NA; len: 15; abundance: NA; j_gene: TRBJ2-3; v_gene: TRBV5-1; CDR3nt: TGCGCCAGCAGCTTGGAGGGGTTACGCACAGATACGCAGTATTTT; CDR3aa: CASSLEGLRTDTQYF
d_gene: TRBD2; len: 12; abundance: NA; j_gene: TRBJ2-1; v_gene: TRBV5-1; CDR3nt: TGCGCCAGCAGCCGGGAGGACAATGAGCAGTTCTTC; CDR3aa: CASSREDNEQFF